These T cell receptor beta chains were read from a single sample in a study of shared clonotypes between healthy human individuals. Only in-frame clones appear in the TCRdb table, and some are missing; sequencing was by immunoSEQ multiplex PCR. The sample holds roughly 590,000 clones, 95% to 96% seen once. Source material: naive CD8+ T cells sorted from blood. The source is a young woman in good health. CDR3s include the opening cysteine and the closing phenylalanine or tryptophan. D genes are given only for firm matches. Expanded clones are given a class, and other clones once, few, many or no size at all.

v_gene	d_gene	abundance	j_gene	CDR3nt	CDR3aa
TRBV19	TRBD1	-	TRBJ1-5	TGTGCCAGTAGTACTCGGACAGGGTTGATGCCCCAGCATTTT	CASSTRTGLMPQHF
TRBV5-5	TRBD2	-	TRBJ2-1	TGTGCCAGCAGCTTGTCCGGCGTGAGGCTAGCGGGAGAAAACAATGAGCAGTTCTTC	CASSLSGVRLAGENNEQFF
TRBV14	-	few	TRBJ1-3	TGTGCCAGCAGCCAAGATGCCCAGGACCGTGGAAACACCATATATTTT	CASSQDAQDRGNTIYF
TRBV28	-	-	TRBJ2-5	TGTGCCAGCAGTTTACGAATTCACGAGACCCAGTACTTC	CASSLRIHETQYF
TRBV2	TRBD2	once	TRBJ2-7	TGTGCCAGCACGGGGGGTTCTTACGAGCAGTACTTC	CASTGGSYEQYF
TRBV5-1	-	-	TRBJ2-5	TGCGCCAGCAGCTTGTGGGTCGGGGAGACCCAGTACTTC	CASSLWVGETQYF
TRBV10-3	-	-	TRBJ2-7	TGTGCCATCAGTGTAGGGGGAACTATCTACGAGCAGTACTTC	CAISVGGTIYEQYF
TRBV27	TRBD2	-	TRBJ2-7	TGTGCCAGCAGTTCATTAGGCGGGAGCCACGAGCAGTACTTC	CASSSLGGSHEQYF
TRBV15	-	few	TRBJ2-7	TGTGCCACCAGCAGAGATTCTCAGGGCCAAGAGCAGTACTTC	CATSRDSQGQEQYF
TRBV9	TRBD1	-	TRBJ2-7	TGTGCCAGCAGCCAGTTCTTCGGACAGGGTGACGAGCAGTACTTC	CASSQFFGQGDEQYF
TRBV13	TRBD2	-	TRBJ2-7	TGTGCCAGCAGCTTAGGTCGGGAGGGTTACGAGCAGTACTTC	CASSLGREGYEQYF
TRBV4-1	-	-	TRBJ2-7	TGCGCCAGCAGTCTCGGGTTGACCCCCTACGAGCAGTACTTC	CASSLGLTPYEQYF
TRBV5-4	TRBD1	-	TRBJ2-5	TGTGCCAGCAGCTTACAGGGGGCGTGGGAGACCCAGTACTTC	CASSLQGAWETQYF
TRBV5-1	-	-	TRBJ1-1	TGCGCCAGCAGCTTGGGAGGTTGGGGGGCCAGAACTGAAGCTTTCTTT	CASSLGGWGARTEAFF
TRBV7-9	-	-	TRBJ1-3	TGTGCCAGCAGCTTAGCCGCTAGCTCTGGAAACACCATATATTTT	CASSLAASSGNTIYF
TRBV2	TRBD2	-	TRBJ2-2	TGTGCCTCCTCGACTAGCTGGGGGGAGCTGTTTTTT	CASSTSWGELFF
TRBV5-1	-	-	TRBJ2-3	TGCGCCAGCAGAGGTTCCGTCGGGGACACAGATACGCAGTATTTT	CASRGSVGDTDTQYF
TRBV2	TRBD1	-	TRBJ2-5	TGTGCCAGCAGGAGACAGGGCCGCGAGACCCAGTACTTC	CASRRQGRETQYF
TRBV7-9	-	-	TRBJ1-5	TGTGCCAGCAGTCCAGGGGATAATCAGCCCCAGCATTTT	CASSPGDNQPQHF
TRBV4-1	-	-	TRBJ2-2	TGCGCCAGCAGCCAAGTCGGAAGGGGCGCGGGGGAGCTGTTTTTT	CASSQVGRGAGELFF
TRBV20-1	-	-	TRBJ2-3	TGCAGTGCTCCAATTGGAGATACGCAGTATTTT	CSAPIGDTQYF
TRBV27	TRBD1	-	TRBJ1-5	TGTGCCAGCAATCCGACAGGGGGTAATCAGCCCCAGCATTTT	CASNPTGGNQPQHF
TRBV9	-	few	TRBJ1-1	TGTGCCAGCGAAGATCAATCAGGGAAAGCTTTCTTT	CASEDQSGKAFF
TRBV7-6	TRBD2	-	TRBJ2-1	TGTGCCAGCACAAAAAGGGGACTAGGCTCCTCTGAGCAGTTCTTC	CASTKRGLGSSEQFF
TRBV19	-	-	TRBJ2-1	TGTGCCAGTAGTATTGGGGCGAGGAATGAGCAGTTCTTC	CASSIGARNEQFF
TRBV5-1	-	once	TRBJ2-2	TGCGCCAGCAGCTTCGGGAGTTCTGGGGAGCTGTTTTTT	CASSFGSSGELFF
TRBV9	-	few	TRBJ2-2	TGTGCCAGCAGCTTGAACACCGGGGAGCTGTTTTTT	CASSLNTGELFF
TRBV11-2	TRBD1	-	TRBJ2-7	TGTGCCAGCAGCCTGGAGGGGGACAGGGAAGACTACGAGCAGTACTTC	CASSLEGDREDYEQYF
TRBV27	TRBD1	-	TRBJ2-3	TGTGCCAGCAGTCCCGGGACAGGTACCACGAATACGCAGTATTTT	CASSPGTGTTNTQYF
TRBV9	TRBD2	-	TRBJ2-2	TGTGCCAGCAGCCGCTGGCTGACTAGCGGGATGAACACCGGGGAGCTGTTTTTT	CASSRWLTSGMNTGELFF
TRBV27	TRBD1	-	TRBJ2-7	TGTGCCAGCCGGGGGACAGGCTCCTACGAGCAGTACTTC	CASRGTGSYEQYF
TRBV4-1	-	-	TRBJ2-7	TGCGCCAGCAGCCGGTACTGGTACGAGCAGTACTTC	CASSRYWYEQYF
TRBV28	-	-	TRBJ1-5	TGTGCCAGCAGTTCGAGCTCCGGGACCCCAAATCAGCCCCAGCATTTT	CASSSSSGTPNQPQHF
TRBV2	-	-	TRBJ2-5	TGTGCCAGCAGTGATGGTTCTAGTTGGACCCAGTACTTC	CASSDGSSWTQYF
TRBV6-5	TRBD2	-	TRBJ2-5	TGTGCCAGCAGTTTCGAAGGGAGGGCCCGGGAGACCCAGTACTTC	CASSFEGRARETQYF
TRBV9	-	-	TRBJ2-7	TGTGCCAGCAGCGTAGACGGCGACGAGCAGTACTTC	CASSVDGDEQYF
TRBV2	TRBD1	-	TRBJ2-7	TGTGCCAGCAGTGAAGCGCCACAGGGGACACCCTACGAGCAGTACTTC	CASSEAPQGTPYEQYF
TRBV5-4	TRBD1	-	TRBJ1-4	TGTGCCAGCAGCGACCTGACCAGGGGACAGAATGAAAAACTGTTTTTT	CASSDLTRGQNEKLFF
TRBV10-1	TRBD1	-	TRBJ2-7	TGCGCCAGCAGGGCCGGGGACAGGGGCTACGAGCAGTACTTC	CASRAGDRGYEQYF
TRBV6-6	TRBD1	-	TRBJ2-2	TGTGCCAGCAGTTCGACAGGGTACACCGGGGAGCTGTTTTTT	CASSSTGYTGELFF
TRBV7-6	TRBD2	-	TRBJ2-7	TGTGCCAGCAGCTTAGACGGTGGGCGGGAGACCGCCTACGAGCAGTACTTC	CASSLDGGRETAYEQYF
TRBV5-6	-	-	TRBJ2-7	TGTGCCAGCAGCCCCCGTGGGGGTTACGAGCAGTACTTC	CASSPRGGYEQYF
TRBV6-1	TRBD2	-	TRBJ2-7	TGTGCCAGCTCACCCCCGGTAGCGGGATCCTACGAGCAGTACTTC	CASSPPVAGSYEQYF
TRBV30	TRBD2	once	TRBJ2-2	TGTGCCTGGACCGGTGAGGGAGGGGCTACCGGGGAGCTGTTTTTT	CAWTGEGGATGELFF
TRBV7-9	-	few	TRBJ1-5	TGTGCCAGGGTGGATCGGGGTAGCAATCAGCCCCAGCATTTT	CARVDRGSNQPQHF
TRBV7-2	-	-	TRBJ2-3	TGTGCCAGCAGCTCCCGTAGTAGATCTGGCACAGATACGCAGTATTTT	CASSSRSRSGTDTQYF
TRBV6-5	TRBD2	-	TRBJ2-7	TGTGCCAGCAGTTACTCGACTAGCGGGTCCTCCTACGAGCAGTACTTC	CASSYSTSGSSYEQYF
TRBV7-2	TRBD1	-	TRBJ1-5	TGTGCCAGCAGCTTAGCCGGGACAGACCTCGTGTATAGCAATCAGCCCCAGCATTTT	CASSLAGTDLVYSNQPQHF
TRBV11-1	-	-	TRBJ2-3	TGTGCCAGCAGCTTAGAACGGCAGGCGGAATACACAGATACGCAGTATTTT	CASSLERQAEYTDTQYF
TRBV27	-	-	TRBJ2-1	TGTGCCAGCACGGGGGCTAACACCTACAATGAGCAGTTCTTC	CASTGANTYNEQFF
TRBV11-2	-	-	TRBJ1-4	TGTGCCAGCAGCTCCGCAGGGGTGATAAATGAAAAACTGTTTTTT	CASSSAGVINEKLFF
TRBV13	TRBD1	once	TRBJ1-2	TGTGCCAGCAGCTGGGACAGAAACTATGGCTACACCTTC	CASSWDRNYGYTF
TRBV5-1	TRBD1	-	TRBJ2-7	TGCGCCAGCAGCATAACGGACAGGGGTACGTACGAGCAGTACTTC	CASSITDRGTYEQYF
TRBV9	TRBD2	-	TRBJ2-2	TGTGCCAGCAGCTCCCCTCCTAGCGGGAAAGACACCGGGGAGCTGTTTTTT	CASSSPPSGKDTGELFF
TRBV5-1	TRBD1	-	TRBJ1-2	TGCGCCAGCAGCTTGGCCCGGGACAGGAGCCTCTATGGCTACACCTTC	CASSLARDRSLYGYTF
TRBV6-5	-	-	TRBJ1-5	TGTGCCAGCAGTCCACGGCACAGGGAAGGCCAGCCCCAGCATTTT	CASSPRHREGQPQHF
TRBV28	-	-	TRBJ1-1	TGTGCCAGCAGTCCCGGGGGGGGGCGTGAAGCTTTCTTT	CASSPGGGREAFF
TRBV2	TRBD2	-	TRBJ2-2	TGTGCCAGCAGTGCGGATTTGCGATCTTCGGGAGGGCCTGAGGAGCTGTTTTTT	CASSADLRSSGGPEELFF
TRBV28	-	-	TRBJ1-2	TGTGCCAGCAGCCCCGACTATGGCTACACCTTC	CASSPDYGYTF